This TCR beta chain came from a study of early T cells in non-severe SARS-CoV-2 infection. This clonotype was seen at least ten times. The V gene's germline CDR1 is DFQATT and CDR2 SNEGSKA (reference sequence). Germline trimming cut 3 bases from V and 1 base from J; bases unmatched to any gene: 4. This CDR3 spans 15 amino acids. Unique molecular identifiers were affixed to single, distinct cDNA molecules. One entry per CDR3 protein results from TCRdb running MiXCR on the 5' RACE reads. The sample consists of over 25,000 distinct CDR3 sequences, about 5.7% of them appearing once. This clonotype was sampled from an adult who was a healthcare worker with PCR-confirmed SARS-CoV-2 infection or an uninfected control (not recorded which). This sequence joins TRBV20-1 and TRBJ1-5; 9 positions match TRBD1. Sequenced input: whole blood. CDR3 sequence: CSARRTGVSNQPQHF. The CDR3 region has the DNA TGCAGTGCTAGGAGGACAGGGGTGAGCAATCAGCCCCAGCATTTT.